The 20 T cell receptor beta chains below all came from one sample that was sequenced in a study of read filtering for tumor transcriptome and immune sequencing. From approximately 430 ng of RNA, a library with molecular barcoded alpha/delta and beta/gamma adaptors was made. TCRdb fed the reads into MiXCR, producing one record per CDR3 protein. The sample has tens of thousands of distinct CDR3 sequences, around 21% seen once. The specimen was a population of CD138-negative cells sorted from bone marrow. The receptors derive from a donor aged 40 or over with multiple myeloma.

The table lists this clonotype with many counts. The rearrangement uses TRBV6-2 or TRBV6-3 and TRBJ1-1; 9 nucleotides align to TRBD1. In germline, CDR1 is MNHEY, CDR2 SVGEGT. The CDR3 covers 15 residues. The V segment lost 4 bases and the J segment 0 bases; nucleotides outside the gene matches: 3. The CDR3 DNA follows: TGTGCCAGCAGTTGGGGACAGGGAATGAACACTGAAGCTTTCTTT. Protein: CASSWGQGMNTEAFF.

The V and J genes are TRBV27 and TRBJ1-1; D not certain. From germline, CDR1 is MNHEY and CDR2 SMNVEV (reference sequence). Trimming took off 0 bases at V and 3 bases at J, with 8 bases between the two ends. The CDR3 loop spans 14 amino acids. CDR3 residues: CASSLSRGDTEAFF. The CDR3 DNA follows: TGTGCCAGCAGTTTATCCCGTGGGGACACTGAAGCTTTCTTT.

This clonotype showed up many times. This rearrangement joins TRBV29-1 to TRBJ1-1, with 7 bases lining up with TRBD1. The V and J ends lost 7 bases and 1 base, in that order; junction bases with no gene match: 3. The CDR3 runs to 12 residues. The germline gives CDR1 SQVTM, CDR2 ANQGSEA. The chain's CDR3 is CSGTGANTEAFF. The CDR3 DNA reads as TGCAGCGGGACAGGCGCGAACACTGAAGCTTTCTTT.

To note about this clonotype: A much bigger clone sits one base away, suggesting this may be a read error. This chain connects TRBV4-3 to TRBJ2-3; TRBD2 might be the D (5 bases). Trimming cost V 0 bases and J 4 bases, with 17 bases left between them. Germline CDR1 is LGHNA and CDR2 is YSLEER. CDR3 size: 17 residues. CDR3 nucleotide sequence: TGCGCCAGCAGCCAAGAGTGGCAAGCGGATACTCCAGATACGCAGTATTTT. Translated, it gives CASSQEWQADTPDTQYF.

The sample holds many counts of this clonotype. V gene TRBV19 combines with J gene TRBJ2-7; D may be TRBD1 or TRBD2 (5 bases each). The CDR3 spans 12 residues. Germline V lookup: CDR1 LNHDA, CDR2 SQIVND (reference sequence). Between the trimmed V and J ends, which lost 5 bases and 3 bases, there was a span of 8 bases. Here the CDR3 DNA reads TGTGCCAGTAGTGGGGACCGCTACGAGCAGTACTTC. Its protein is CASSGDRYEQYF.

This clonotype was counted ten times or more. In DNA, the CDR3 is TGTGCCAGCAAGCGAGGGGGGACCAACACCGGGGAGCTGTTTTTT. Translated: CASKRGGTNTGELFF. This chain connects TRBV5-4 to TRBJ2-2; perhaps D is TRBD1 or TRBD2 (6 bases each). The CDR3 extends over 15 amino acids. The V end lost 6 bases, the J end lost 2 bases, and 14 bases lay between the germline ends. The germline V gene has CDR1 SGHNT and CDR2 YYREEE (reference sequence).

This clonotype was found a few times. This rearrangement joins TRBV11-2 to TRBJ2-1; D gene ambiguous. Trimming shortened V by 1 base and J by 11 bases, and 6 bases separated the two germline ends. Germline assignment: CDR1 SGHAT and CDR2 FQNNGV. CDR3 length: 11 amino acids. The CDR3 DNA follows: TGTGCCAGCAGCTTAGGCTCTAAGCAGTTCTTC. Encoded protein: CASSLGSKQFF. Based on the CDR3 plus reference TRBV11-2 and TRBJ2-1, the full variable domain is EAGVAQSPRYKIIEKRQSVAFWCNPISGHATLYWYQQILGQGPKLLIQFQNNGVVDDSQLPKDRFSAERLKGVDSTLKIQPAKLEDSAVYLCASSLGSKQFFGPGTRLTVL.

This clonotype was seen at least ten times. This chain connects TRBV24-1 to TRBJ2-5; TRBD1 is a possible D gene (5 bases). Germline values: CDR1 KGHDR, CDR2 SFDVKD. V was trimmed by 4 bases and J by 2 bases, leaving 13 bases between them. The CDR3 covers 15 residues. The CDR3 loop reads CATSDSDRPQETQYF. CDR3 nucleotide sequence: TGTGCCACCAGTGACTCCGACAGACCTCAAGAGACCCAGTACTTC.

The chain uses TRBV28 and TRBJ2-5; maybe TRBD2 (6 bases). The V gene lost 8 bases and the J gene lost 2 bases, with 12 bases spanning the gap. The length of the CDR3 is 13 residues. Looked up from germline, CDR1 is MDHEN and CDR2 is SYDVKM. The chain's CDR3 is CASRKGLQETQYF. The CDR3 nucleotides are TGTGCCAGCCGTAAGGGACTGCAAGAGACCCAGTACTTC.

About this clonotype: A single base separates this from a much larger clone, so it may be a read error. The chain joins TRBV7-8 to TRBJ2-1; D perhaps matches TRBD2 (7 bases). Germline CDR1 is SGHVS and CDR2 is FQNEAQ. The CDR3 has 13 residues. The CDR3 reads CASSLAGGGGQLF. CDR3 nucleotide sequence: TGTGCCAGCAGCTTAGCGGGAGGGGGGGGGCAGCTCTTC.

Many counts were recorded for this clonotype. This rearrangement joins TRBV12-3 or TRBV12-4 to TRBJ1-6; possibly TRBD1 for D (6 bases). The CDR3 loop spans 14 amino acids. Trimming took off 6 bases at V and 10 bases at J, with 16 bases between the two ends. CDR3 in amino acids: CASRDSAGVSPLHF. Written as DNA, the CDR3 is TGTGCCAGCAGAGACAGTGCAGGGGTGTCACCCCTCCACTTT.

This clonotype appeared a few times. The rearrangement joins TRBV4-3 to TRBJ2-7; no clear D gene. Trimming removed 0 bases at V and 3 bases at J, with 9 bases between. The CDR3 has 14 residues. Germline V gene data show CDR1 as LGHNA and CDR2 as YSLEER. CDR3 protein: CASSQDVGDYEQYF. The CDR3 nucleotides are TGCGCCAGCAGCCAAGATGTCGGAGACTACGAGCAGTACTTC.

In the case of this clonotype: The junction and the germline gene differ at one end; a read error may be behind it. This rearrangement joins TRBV20-1 to TRBJ2-1, with D unresolved. Germline CDR1 DFQATT, CDR2 SNEGSKA (reference sequence). This CDR3 spans 14 amino acids. The CDR3 bases are TGCAGTGCTAGAAGTAGGTTCTCCTACAATCAGCAGTTCTTC. Amino acid sequence: CSARSRFSYNQQFF.

The genes are TRBV19 and TRBJ2-2, with D perhaps TRBD1 or TRBD2 (5 bases each). Per the germline V gene, CDR1 is LNHDA and CDR2 is SQIVND (reference sequence). The CDR3 is 17 amino acids. Trimming took 1 base from V and 4 from J, leaving 16 bases between them. The CDR3 nucleotides are TGTGCCAGTAGTATAGGGGGGAAACACCCTGGCACCGGGGAGCTGTTTTTT. Its translation is CASSIGGKHPGTGELFF.

This clonotype has ten or more counts. The chain employs TRBV5-1 and TRBJ2-7; 7 bases match TRBD2. This CDR3 is built from 16 residues. Losses at the gene ends were 4 bases for V and 0 bases for J; bases not matched to a gene: 10. From germline, CDR1 is SGHRS and CDR2 YFSETQ. The CDR3 protein is CASSPEGTTLSYEQYF. DNA for the CDR3: TGCGCCAGCAGCCCCGAAGGGACTACCCTCTCCTACGAGCAGTACTTC.

Regarding this clonotype: This likely comes from a read error, as the CDR3 has no conserved phenylalanine or tryptophan at its end. V and J are TRBV7-2 and TRBJ2-3; D is possibly TRBD1 or TRBD2 (6 bases each). Germline V CDR1 and CDR2: SGHTA, FQGNSA. CDR3 length: 15 residues. V lost 3 bases and J lost 4, with 14 bases in between. In nucleotides, the CDR3 is TGTGCCAGCAGCTTTGGGGGGCGTAACTCAGATACGCAGTATTCT. It is translated as CASSFGGRNSDTQYS.

This clonotype was seen many times. CDR3: CASSIDRETQYF. The CDR3 region has the DNA TGTGCCAGTAGTATTGATAGGGAGACCCAGTACTTC. The chain employs TRBV19 and TRBJ2-5; D gene unclear. Trimming removed 3 bases from V and 5 bases from J, with 7 bases in between. In germline, CDR1 is LNHDA, CDR2 SQIVND (reference sequence). The CDR3 has 12 residues.

This clonotype was observed a few times. The CDR3 DNA reads TGTGCCAGCAGTTTGAGGGGGTTCCAGCCCCAGCATTTT. Its translation: CASSLRGFQPQHF. This chain connects TRBV27 to TRBJ1-5, with D possibly TRBD1 on 6 matching bases. Trimming pared 3 bases from V and 7 bases from J, leaving 10 bases between. Germline V gene lookup returns CDR1 MNHEY and CDR2 SMNVEV (reference sequence). The CDR3 is made up of 13 amino acids.

A word on this clonotype: This could be a read error, since a much larger clone is one nucleotide away. Written as DNA, the CDR3 is TGCGCCAGCAGATTCTCCGGGACAGAGAACACCGGGGAGCCGTTTTTT. Translating gives CASRFSGTENTGEPFF. The chain joins TRBV5-1 to TRBJ2-2, with 7 nucleotides matching TRBD1. Germline loops: CDR1 SGHRS, CDR2 YFSETQ. The length of the CDR3 is 16 residues.

This clonotype showed up just a few times. A far larger clone lies a single base away; this is likely a read error. The chain uses TRBV6-5 and TRBJ1-1, with D perhaps TRBD1 (6 bases). The V gene's germline CDR1 is MNHEY and CDR2 SVGAGI. Trimming left V 3 bases short and J 0 bases short, with 20 bases between. The CDR3 length is 18 residues. CDR3 residues: CASSYMGTQRKLNTEAFF. In DNA form, the CDR3 reads TGTGCCAGCAGTTATATGGGGACACAGCGAAAGTTGAACACTGAAGCTTTCTTT.